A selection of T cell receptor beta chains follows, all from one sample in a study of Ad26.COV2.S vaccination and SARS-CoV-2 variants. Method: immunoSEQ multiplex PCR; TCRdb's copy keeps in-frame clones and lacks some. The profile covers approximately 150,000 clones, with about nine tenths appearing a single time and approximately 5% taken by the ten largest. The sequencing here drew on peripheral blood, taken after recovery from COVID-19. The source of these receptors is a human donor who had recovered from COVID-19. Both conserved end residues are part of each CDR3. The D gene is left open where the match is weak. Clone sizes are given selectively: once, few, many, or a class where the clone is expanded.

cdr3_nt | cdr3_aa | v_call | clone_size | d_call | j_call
TGTGCCAGCACCCCACTAGACCCGGGGGGGAACACTGAAGCTTTCTTT | CASTPLDPGGNTEAFF | TRBV11-2 | . | . | TRBJ1-1
TGTGCCAGCAGTTATTCTAGCGGGGCCTACGAGCAGTACTTC | CASSYSSGAYEQYF | TRBV6-5 | . | TRBD2 | TRBJ2-7
TGTGCCAGCAGCTTAGGGGGACTACAAGAGACCCAGTACTTC | CASSLGGLQETQYF | TRBV7-2 | . | TRBD2 | TRBJ2-5
TGTGCCAGCAGCTTAGGGGGCGACAGCGCTAACTATGGCTACACCTTC | CASSLGGDSANYGYTF | TRBV7-9 | . | . | TRBJ1-2
TGCGCCAGCAGCACTAAGACAGGAAGTACAGATACGCAGTATTTT | CASSTKTGSTDTQYF | TRBV5-1 | . | . | TRBJ2-3
TGTGCCAGCAGCCAAGGTATGTCTAGAAGAGGCAATGAGCAGTTCTTC | CASSQGMSRRGNEQFF | TRBV3-1/TRBV3-2 | . | . | TRBJ2-1
TGTGCCAGCAGCTTGGGGGACAGCGGGGTAGAGACCCAGTACTTC | CASSLGDSGVETQYF | TRBV5-6 | . | . | TRBJ2-5
TGTGCCAGTAGTATAGATACAGGGGGTGGGCAGCCCCAGCATTTT | CASSIDTGGGQPQHF | TRBV19 | . | TRBD1 | TRBJ1-5
TGTGCCAGCAGTGGGAGGACAGGACCTTCGAACACTGAAGCTTTCTTT | CASSGRTGPSNTEAFF | TRBV5-5 | . | TRBD1 | TRBJ1-1
TGTGCCAGCAGCTTACTGAGAAATGGCTACACCTTC | CASSLLRNGYTF | TRBV7-2 | . | . | TRBJ1-2
TGTGCCAGCAGTTCCCCTGAGGTAGCGGGGCGCAATGAGCAGTTCTTC | CASSSPEVAGRNEQFF | TRBV6-5 | . | TRBD2 | TRBJ2-1
TGTGCCACCAGTGATTCGCAGGGGAGAGAGACCCAGTACTTC | CATSDSQGRETQYF | TRBV24-1 | . | . | TRBJ2-5
TGCAGCGTTGAAGGTCCCGCGGGTAACACCATATATTTT | CSVEGPAGNTIYF | TRBV29-1 | . | . | TRBJ1-3
TGTGCCAGCAGCTTAGGGGACTACCCCGGGGAGCTGTTTTTT | CASSLGDYPGELFF | TRBV5-5 | . | TRBD2 | TRBJ2-2
TGTGCCAGCAGAGCAACAGGGGACTCCTACGAGCAGTACTTC | CASRATGDSYEQYF | TRBV3-1/TRBV3-2 | once | TRBD1 | TRBJ2-7
TGTGCCAGCAGCCTTTATGGACAGGGGTCCTACGAGCAGTACTTC | CASSLYGQGSYEQYF | TRBV28 | once | TRBD1 | TRBJ2-7
TGTGCCAGCACCCTGAGCGGGGCCAACGTCCTGACTTTC | CASTLSGANVLTF | TRBV28 | . | . | TRBJ2-6
TGCGCCAGCAGCCATCCCCACAGGGAGGTCGTCTATGGCTACACCTTC | CASSHPHREVVYGYTF | TRBV4-1 | . | . | TRBJ1-2
TGTGCCAGCAGTTACACCCAACAGGGATATGGCTACACCTTC | CASSYTQQGYGYTF | TRBV6-5 | . | . | TRBJ1-2
TGCAGTGCTAGCCCGGGAGGAGAAGCTTTCTTT | CSASPGGEAFF | TRBV20-1 | few | . | TRBJ1-1
TGCAGCGTTGAAGATCTGAAAGACACAGATACGCAGTATTTT | CSVEDLKDTDTQYF | TRBV29-1 | . | . | TRBJ2-3
TGCGCCAGCAGCCAAGGGGGGAACACTGAAGCTTTCTTT | CASSQGGNTEAFF | TRBV4-3 | once | . | TRBJ1-1
TGCGCCAGCAGCTTGTACCCCAGTCAAGAGACCCAGTACTTC | CASSLYPSQETQYF | TRBV5-1 | . | . | TRBJ2-5
TGTGCCAGCAGCTCGCCCCTTCCACAGGGCCGATATGGCTACACCTTC | CASSSPLPQGRYGYTF | TRBV5-8 | . | . | TRBJ1-2
TGTGCCAGCAGCTCCGAGAACGACAGATACACTGAAGCTTTCTTT | CASSSENDRYTEAFF | TRBV7-9 | . | . | TRBJ1-1
TGTGCCAGCAGTTTATTAGGCTATTCACCCCTCCACTTT | CASSLLGYSPLHF | TRBV28 | . | . | TRBJ1-6
TGTGCCAGCAGCCAAGAGAGGACAGCTAATCAGCCCCAGCATTTT | CASSQERTANQPQHF | TRBV3-1/TRBV3-2 | . | . | TRBJ1-5
TGTGCCAGCAGCGAGGAGGGATCCTCTGGAAACACCATATATTTT | CASSEEGSSGNTIYF | TRBV9 | . | . | TRBJ1-3
TGTGCCAGCAGGGAGGACAGGATCGGCTCACCCCTCCACTTT | CASREDRIGSPLHF | TRBV2 | . | TRBD1 | TRBJ1-6
TGCAGCGTTGAGGTGTGGGTCCCAGGTGACACTAACTATGGCTACACCTTC | CSVEVWVPGDTNYGYTF | TRBV29-1 | once | . | TRBJ1-2
TGTGCCAGCAGTTTCCTCGACAGGATCAGTAATAGCAATCAGCCCCAGCATTTT | CASSFLDRISNSNQPQHF | TRBV28 | . | . | TRBJ1-5
TGTGCCACCAGCCATGGGCGGACGGATAGCAATCAGCCCCAGCATTTT | CATSHGRTDSNQPQHF | TRBV15 | . | . | TRBJ1-5
TGTGCCTCTAAATCGGGGGGGGGCTCCTACAATGAGCAGTTCTTC | CASKSGGGSYNEQFF | TRBV19 | . | TRBD2 | TRBJ2-1
TGTGCCAGCAGCCCCGTCGAAAGAAGTACGCAGTATTTT | CASSPVERSTQYF | TRBV7-2 | . | . | TRBJ2-3
TGTGCCAGCAGCTTATCCCAGAGCTCCTACGAGCAGTACTTC | CASSLSQSSYEQYF | TRBV5-5 | few | . | TRBJ2-7
TGTGCCAGCAGGCCCACAGGGGGCGAGCAGTACTTC | CASRPTGGEQYF | TRBV6-5 | . | TRBD1 | TRBJ2-7
TGTGCCAGCAGCCAAGATGTGGTCACAGATACGCAGTATTTT | CASSQDVVTDTQYF | TRBV3-1/TRBV3-2 | . | . | TRBJ2-3
TGTGCCAGCAGAGACGGCTTGATCACTGAAGCTTTCTTT | CASRDGLITEAFF | TRBV27 | once | . | TRBJ1-1
TGTGCCAGCAGCGAAATCTCGAGGGAATCAGATACGCAGTATTTT | CASSEISRESDTQYF | TRBV9 | . | . | TRBJ2-3
TGTGCCAGCAGAGGCAGTAACTATGGCTACACCTTC | CASRGSNYGYTF | TRBV6-5 | . | . | TRBJ1-2